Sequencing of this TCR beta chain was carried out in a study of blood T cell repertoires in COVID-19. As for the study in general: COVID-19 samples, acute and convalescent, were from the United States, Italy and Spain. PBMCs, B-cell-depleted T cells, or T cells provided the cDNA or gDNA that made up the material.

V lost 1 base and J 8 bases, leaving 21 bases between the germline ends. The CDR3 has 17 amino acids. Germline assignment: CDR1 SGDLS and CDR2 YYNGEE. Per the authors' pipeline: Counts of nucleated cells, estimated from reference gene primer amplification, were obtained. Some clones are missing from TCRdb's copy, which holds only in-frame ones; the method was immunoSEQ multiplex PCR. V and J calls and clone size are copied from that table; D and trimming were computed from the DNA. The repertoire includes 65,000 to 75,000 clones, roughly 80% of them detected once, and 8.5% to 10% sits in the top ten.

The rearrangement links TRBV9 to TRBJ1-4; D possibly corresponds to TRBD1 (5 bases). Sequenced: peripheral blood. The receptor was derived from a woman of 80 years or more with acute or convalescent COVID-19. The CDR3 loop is CASSVSPHETRGEKLFF. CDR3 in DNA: TGTGCCAGCAGCGTAAGCCCCCATGAAACCCGGGGGGAAAAACTGTTTTTT.